This T cell receptor beta chain was captured in a study of shared clonotypes between healthy human individuals. The table came from immunoSEQ multiplex PCR; TCRdb's copy has only in-frame clones and leaves some out. The sample lists a few million clones, more than 90% seen once, with over 0.12% in the top ten. The ends lost 8 bases at V and 2 bases at J; junction bases unmatched: 2. There are 15 residues in the CDR3. CDR1 is SNHLY, CDR2 FYNNEI, per germline. This TCR was recovered from a young man in good health. The chain is built from TRBV2 and TRBJ2-2; 13 nucleotides align to TRBD2. The material sequenced was naive CD4+ T cells sorted from blood. Regarding subset: CD45RA+ positively selected. This CDR3 is CASGGLAGNTGELFF. In nucleotides, the CDR3 is TGTGCCAGCGGGGGACTAGCGGGAAACACCGGGGAGCTGTTTTTT. Variable domain in full (rest from reference TRBV2 and TRBJ2-2): EPEVTQTPSHQVTQMGQEVILRCVPISNHLYFYWYRQILGQKVEFLVSFYNNEISEKSEIFDDQFSVERPDGSNFTLKIRSTKLEDSAMYFCASGGLAGNTGELFFGEGSRLTVL.